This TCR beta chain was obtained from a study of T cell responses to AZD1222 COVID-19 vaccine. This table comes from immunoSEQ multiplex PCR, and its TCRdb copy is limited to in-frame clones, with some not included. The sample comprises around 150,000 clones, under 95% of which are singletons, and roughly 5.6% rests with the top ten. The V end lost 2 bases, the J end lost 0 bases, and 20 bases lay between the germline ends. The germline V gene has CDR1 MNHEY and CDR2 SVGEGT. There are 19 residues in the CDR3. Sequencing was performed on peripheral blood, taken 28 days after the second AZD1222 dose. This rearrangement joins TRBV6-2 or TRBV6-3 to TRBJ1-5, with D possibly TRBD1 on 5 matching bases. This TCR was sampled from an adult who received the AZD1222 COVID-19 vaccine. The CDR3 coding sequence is TGTGCCAGCAGTTACGCGTGGAGCGGGGGACGGAATAGCAATCAGCCCCAGCATTTT. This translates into CASSYAWSGGRNSNQPQHF.